The T cell receptor (beta chain) under discussion was sequenced for a study of T cells in Graves' hyperthyroidism and ophthalmopathy (dated by TCRdb to the late 2010s). In the study overall: Peripheral blood samples were taken at initial diagnosis, before any treatment was given. To identify TCR V-J signatures that set the groups apart, the researchers used a discovery cohort of 95 to 100 patients, made up of fewer than 50 with Graves' ophthalmopathy and some 56 with stable Graves' hyperthyroidism. After blood sampling, hyperthyroidism patients were treated with methimazole at a starting dose of 30 mg daily, and ophthalmopathy patients were treated with high-dose intravenous methylprednisolone. According to the paper, TCR Vbeta CDR3 sequencing was carried out on 120 to 150 peripheral blood samples, which came from around 43 ophthalmopathy, 75 or so hyperthyroidism and roughly 17 progressor patients. The approximately 95 discovery patients were divided at random into training and test sets in a 7:3 ratio. Thyroid tissue and blood T-cell repertoires from several Graves' hyperthyroidism patients were also compared in the study. Whether ophthalmopathy could be predicted prospectively was tested in an independent validation cohort made up of roughly 20 hyperthyroidism patients plus 17 patients who later progressed to ophthalmopathy.

The study at large found these results: In validation, the model predicted progression to ophthalmopathy a median of roughly 6.2 months before onset, with approximately 68% sensitivity and about 72% specificity. Most expanded thyroid clonotypes (frequency above 0.001) were also detected in blood, a finding suggesting that blood repertoires may reflect thyroid immune responses. Sample size was not statistically predetermined, and blinding of investigators to group allocation was not performed. Ophthalmopathy was separated from stable hyperthyroidism by a 13 V-J signature model, with 85% to 90% sensitivity and 81% to 82% specificity obtained in cross-validation and 80%/75% obtained in testing.

Ophthalmopathy patients had moderately to severely active disease, with a Clinical Activity Score of 3 or more, a NOSPECS grade of 4 or more, and a disease duration of less than 3 months. Any patient with an uncontrolled infection, another autoimmune disease, pregnancy or lactation was excluded. Diagnoses were established on the basis of clinical symptoms, serum thyroxine and TRAb, thyroid ultrasound, and orbital computed tomography. PBMCs were separated from over 9 ml of fresh peripheral blood using Ficoll-Paque density gradient centrifugation. Total RNA was extracted with Trizol reagent, and quality was checked on an Agilent 2100 Bioanalyzer. Ends trimmed: V by 4 bases, J by 1 base; bases unmatched to a gene: 10. The germline V gene encodes CDR1 LGHDT and CDR2 YNNKEL (reference sequence). Inclusive of the bounding cysteine and phenylalanine, the CDR3 is 19 residues long. Kept here is only the CDR3 DNA, which spans 57 bases and is read in frame from base 1.

The TCR beta CDR3 regions were amplified from the RNA transcripts. The TCR CDR3 was subjected to a first round of RT-PCR using the HTBI primer set and the Qiagen OneStep RT-PCR kit. Libraries were constructed in a second round of multiplex PCR, after which size selection and purification were performed. Paired-end sequencing of the libraries was performed with 100 bp reads on an Illumina HiSeq2000. In the source study's methods: SOAPnuke was used to process the raw data, removing reads that contained adapters or uncalled bases, had a mean Phred below 15, or lacked an exact match to the constant primer or identifier. High-quality paired reads were merged using COPE v1.2.5, and each unique nucleotide sequence was defined as a clonotype. MiTCR v1.1 was used to align clonotypes to the IMGT TRBV, TRBD and TRBJ reference segments. Analysis was restricted to V-J combinations with a frequency above 0.0001, which covered just over 98% of repertoires. The TCS score was defined as F50 (clonal expansion) divided by E x V (chaos), with BLOSUM62-based TCRdist calculated between CDR3 peptides within each V-J. Welch's t-statistics and random forest reduced just over 500 V-J features to roughly 13, which were used in a naive Bayes classifier (R e1071). TCRdb reran the public reads through fastp at Q25 and MiXCR, keeping productive beta chains. Under each unique CDR3 protein, matching rows form one entry showing the most common genes and DNA. None of the V and J calls come from the authors' own analysis; TCRdb made them. The sample has 600,000 to 650,000 distinct CDR3 sequences on record, less than 25% of them singletons. The ten biggest clones cover around a third of the sample.

This clonotype was counted only a few times. Its antigen is unknown. No quality values exist for individual bases; no much larger clone is one base distant. The chain uses TRBV3-1 and TRBJ2-2, with TRBD2 identical over 12 junction bases. This clonotype was obtained from a man in his thirties or forties with Graves' ophthalmopathy. The material sequenced was blood. The CDR3 in this case is CASSRHATSGSRNTGELFF. The nucleotide sequence reads as follows: TGTGCCAGCAGCCGCCACGCGACTAGCGGGAGTAGGAACACCGGGGAGCTGTTTTTT. Outside the CDR3, residues come from the reference TRBV3-1 and TRBJ2-2 proteins, so the full variable domain is: DTAVSQTPKYLVTQMGNDKSIKCEQNLGHDTMYWYKQDSKKFLKIMFSYNNKELIINETVPNRFSPKSPDKAHLNLHINSLELGDSAVYFCASSRHATSGSRNTGELFFGEGSRLTVL.